A single sample gave rise to the 21 T cell receptor beta chains below, sequenced in a study of lymphopenia after photon versus proton radiotherapy. Profiled with immunoSEQ multiplex PCR; TCRdb holds only in-frame clones, not every one. The repertoire holds 25,000 to 30,000 clones, with approximately 89% as singletons. Sequenced here: peripheral blood, sampled from a patient treated with photon-based radiotherapy. All receptors derive from a man aged 30 to 39 with gastric cancer.

The chain combines TRBV11-2 with TRBJ1-2, with 10 bases lining up with TRBD1. V lost 4 bases, J lost 4 bases, and 6 bases stayed unmatched. CDR1 SGHAT and CDR2 FQNNGV come from the germline V gene. CDR3 length: 15 amino acids. The CDR3 DNA reads TGTGCCAGCAGCTCGACAGGGGGCGCGGGCTATGGCTACACCTTC. This codes for CASSSTGGAGYGYTF.

V and J are TRBV7-2 and TRBJ2-7, with D unclear. Trimming left V 2 bases short and J 2 bases short, with 16 bases between. The germline gives CDR1 SGHTA, CDR2 FQGNSA. CDR3 length: 16 residues. The CDR3 spells CASSLKLPPGTYEQYF. In nucleotides, the CDR3 is TGTGCCAGCAGCTTAAAGTTACCCCCCGGCACCTACGAGCAGTACTTC.

This clone has just a few counts. V usage is TRBV9 and J usage is TRBJ1-4; D remains unclear. V lost 0 bases and J 2 bases, leaving 8 bases between the germline ends. The length of the CDR3 is 15 residues. CDR1 SGDLS and CDR2 YYNGEE come from the germline V gene. CDR3 amino acids: CASSVGVGTNEKLFF. In nucleotides, the CDR3 is TGTGCCAGCAGCGTAGGAGTGGGGACTAATGAAAAACTGTTTTTT.

As for this clone: The junction does not match germline at one end; this may be a read error. The rearrangement uses TRBV5-1 and TRBJ2-3; D is perhaps TRBD2 (5 bases). The length of the CDR3 is 18 residues. Per germline, CDR1 SGHRS and CDR2 YFSETQ. The CDR3 loop reads CASGFTPTGSGSEDTQYF. CDR3 nucleotides: TGCGCCAGCGGCTTTACACCGACCGGCTCGGGATCGGAGGATACGCAGTATTTT.

This clone showed up just once. The chain joins TRBV11-1 to TRBJ2-5; the D call may be TRBD1 or TRBD2 (5 bases each). CDR3 length: 15 amino acids. V gave up 2 bases and J gave up 5 bases, with 15 bases separating them. CDR1 and CDR2 (germline): SGHAT, FQDESV (reference sequence). As DNA, the CDR3 is TGTGCCAGCAGCTTACGAGGTCAGGGAGAGGAGACCCAGTACTTC. Translation: CASSLRGQGEETQYF.

The chain carries TRBV7-9 and TRBJ2-7, with D perhaps matching TRBD1 (5 bases). This CDR3 is built from 14 residues. Trimming shortened V by 0 bases and J by 3 bases, and 9 bases separated the two germline ends. The germline V gene encodes CDR1 SEHNR and CDR2 FQNEAQ (reference sequence). This chain's CDR3 is CASSLAGQGYEQYF. CDR3 nucleotides: TGTGCCAGCAGCTTAGCAGGCCAGGGCTACGAGCAGTACTTC.

The chain joins TRBV5-4 to TRBJ1-1; 8 positions agree with TRBD1. Germline trimming cut 4 bases from V and 4 bases from J; bases unmatched to any gene: 9. Germline V lookup: CDR1 SGHNT, CDR2 YYREEE (reference sequence). The CDR3 contains 15 residues. Here the CDR3 reads CASSGQGVLVTEAFF. The DNA of the CDR3 is TGTGCCAGCAGCGGACAGGGTGTATTGGTCACTGAAGCTTTCTTT. The variable domain in full, with the rest retrieved from reference TRBV5-4 and TRBJ1-1, is ETGVTQSPTHLIKTRGQQVTLRCSSQSGHNTVSWYQQALGQGPQFIFQYYREEENGRGNFPPRFSGLQFPNYSSELNVNALELDDSALYLCASSGQGVLVTEAFFGQGTRLTVV.

The chain uses TRBV7-2 and TRBJ2-3, with D possibly matching TRBD2 (7 bases). Germline CDR1 is SGHTA and CDR2 is FQGNSA. Trimming left V 5 bases short and J 4 bases short, with 19 bases between. The length of the CDR3 is 16 residues. This CDR3 is CASSRKGGASADTQYF. CDR3 nucleotides: TGTGCCAGCAGCCGAAAAGGGGGGGCCTCGGCAGATACGCAGTATTTT.

The rearrangement uses TRBV7-9 and TRBJ2-1, with D possibly being TRBD2 (6 bases). The CDR3 sequence is 14 residues long. Germline CDR1 and CDR2: SEHNR and FQNEAQ (reference sequence). The V end was cut by 5 bases, the J end by 8 bases, with 16 bases between. The CDR3 DNA sequence: TGTGCCAGCAGCCCCTTAGCGGCGGGCGATGAGCAGTTCTTC. Protein: CASSPLAAGDEQFF.

The J gene is TRBJ1-5, the V gene TRBV19, with 9 bases fitting TRBD1. The CDR3 has 14 amino acids. CDR1 is LNHDA, CDR2 SQIVND, per germline (reference sequence). V lost 5 bases to trimming and J lost 10 bases; unmatched junction nucleotides: 9. The CDR3: CASSVTGGYSPQHF. CDR3 DNA sequence: TGTGCCAGTAGTGTGACAGGGGGGTATTCTCCCCAGCATTTT.

The chain links TRBV7-8 to TRBJ2-2; 9 bases map to TRBD1. The CDR3 is 16 amino acids. Losses at the gene ends were 2 bases for V and 5 bases for J; bases not matched to a gene: 6. CDR1 and CDR2 (germline): SGHVS, FQNEAQ. CDR3 amino acids: CASSLRDRVVTGELFF. CDR3 coding DNA: TGTGCCAGCAGCTTAAGGGACAGGGTTGTGACCGGGGAGCTGTTTTTT. Full variable domain (outside the CDR3, taken from reference TRBV7-8 and TRBJ2-2): GAGVSQSPRYKVAKRGQDVALRCDPISGHVSLFWYQQALGQGPEFLTYFQNEAQLDKSGLPSDRFFAERPEGSVSTLKIQRTQQEDSAVYLCASSLRDRVVTGELFFGEGSRLTVL.

This sequence joins TRBV5-4 and TRBJ2-1; 7 bases are shared with TRBD2. There are 16 residues in the CDR3. The J segment lost 1 base and the V segment lost 3 bases, leaving 7 bases of the junction unmatched. Germline V gives CDR1 SGHNT, CDR2 YYREEE (reference sequence). The CDR3 DNA sequence: TGTGCCAGCAGCTACGTACGGGGGGAATCCTACAATGAGCAGTTCTTC. This gives the protein CASSYVRGESYNEQFF.

The V call is TRBV28, the J call TRBJ2-3; D possibly corresponds to TRBD1 (5 bases). The CDR3 spans 13 residues. Germline V gene data show CDR1 as MDHEN and CDR2 as SYDVKM. V gave up 1 base and J gave up 5 bases, with 7 bases separating them. CDR3 sequence: CASSLSTGDTQYF. CDR3 coding DNA: TGTGCCAGCAGTTTATCCACAGGAGATACGCAGTATTTT. The entire variable domain, with the rest obtained from reference TRBV28 and TRBJ2-3, is as follows: DVKVTQSSRYLVKRTGEKVFLECVQDMDHENMFWYRQDPGLGLRLIYFSYDVKMKEKGDIPEGYSVSREKKERFSLILESASTNQTSMYLCASSLSTGDTQYFGPGTRLTVL.

The chain recombines TRBV7-2 with TRBJ2-7, with 7 bases fitting TRBD1. Trimming at V came to 5 bases and at J to 4 bases, leaving 11 bases not matched to a gene. This CDR3 is 15 amino acids long. Germline V gives CDR1 SGHTA, CDR2 FQGNSA. CDR3 nucleotides: TGTGCCAGCAGCCCCCGGATCGACAGGGTGTACGAGCAGTACTTC. Translated, it gives CASSPRIDRVYEQYF. Drawing the rest from reference TRBV7-2 and TRBJ2-7, the complete variable domain is GAGVSQSPSNKVTEKGKDVELRCDPISGHTALYWYRQSLGQGLEFLIYFQGNSAPDKSGLPSDRFSAERTGGSVSTLTIQRTQQEDSAVYLCASSPRIDRVYEQYFGPGTRLTVT.

In its sample, this clone was seen once. The chain uses TRBV11-3 and TRBJ2-7; perhaps TRBD2 as D (6 bases). Germline V gives CDR1 SGHNT, CDR2 YENEEA. V lost 6 bases, J lost 5 bases, and 8 bases lay in between. The CDR3 is made up of 11 amino acids. The CDR3 bases are TGTGCCAGCAGGGGGGAGGACGAGCAGTACTTC. Protein: CASRGEDEQYF.

The chain combines TRBV6-5 with TRBJ2-7; 7 bases agree with TRBD2. The CDR3 has 15 amino acids. With 5 bases clipped from V and 2 bases from J, the junction kept 9 bases outside the gene matches. The germline V gene has CDR1 MNHEY and CDR2 SVGAGI. The CDR3 reads CASSPPPSGAYEQYF. The DNA for the CDR3 is TGTGCCAGCAGTCCTCCCCCGAGCGGGGCCTACGAGCAGTACTTC.

This chain links TRBV20-1 with TRBJ1-1; D gene ambiguous. CDR3 length equals 11 residues. Trimming left V 1 base short and J 3 bases short, with 3 bases between. Germline V CDR1 and CDR2: DFQATT, SNEGSKA (reference sequence). DNA for the CDR3: TGCAGTGCTAGAGTGGACACTGAAGCTTTCTTT. Protein product: CSARVDTEAFF.

The gene calls are TRBV28 and TRBJ1-1; 8 bases line up with TRBD1. V gave up 4 bases and J gave up 1 base; unmatched junction bases: 2. This CDR3 has 14 amino acids. Germline lookup yields CDR1 MDHEN and CDR2 SYDVKM. DNA for the CDR3: TGTGCCAGCAGTTCTGACAGGGGGAACACTGAAGCTTTCTTT. As protein: CASSSDRGNTEAFF.

The gene calls are TRBV4-1 and TRBJ2-3, with a weak D call TRBD2 (6 bases). V was trimmed by 5 bases and J by 2 bases, leaving 23 bases between them. The germline V gene encodes CDR1 MGHRA and CDR2 YSYEKL. The CDR3 has 18 residues. The CDR3 protein is CASSLSGSATWVTDTQYF. CDR3 coding DNA: TGCGCCAGCAGCTTAAGCGGGTCAGCGACTTGGGTCACAGATACGCAGTATTTT.

The chain joins TRBV5-1 to TRBJ2-3, with D unclear. Germline V lookup: CDR1 SGHRS, CDR2 YFSETQ. The length of the CDR3 is 11 residues. V lost 6 bases and J lost 3, with 5 bases in between. The CDR3 spells CASKDTDTQYF. The CDR3 DNA follows: TGCGCCAGCAAGGATACAGATACGCAGTATTTT.

The J gene is TRBJ1-2, the V gene TRBV5-1; 11 positions match TRBD1. Germline trimming cut 9 bases from V and 3 bases from J; bases unmatched to any gene: 10. The CDR3 has 15 residues. Germline V gene sequence: CDR1 SGHRS, CDR2 YFSETQ. CDR3 sequence reads: CATRNAGQGDYGYTF. The CDR3 DNA follows: TGCGCCACCAGAAACGCGGGACAGGGGGACTATGGCTACACCTTC.